This T cell receptor beta chain is drawn from a study of blood T cell repertoires in COVID-19. Repertoires were generated with immunoSEQ multiplex PCR, while TCRdb's copy carries only in-frame clones and drops some. This sample yields some 270,000 clones, of which roughly 86% are seen a single time; just under 9% belongs to the top ten. The CDR3 has 13 amino acids. V was pared by 6 bases and J by 1 base, with 9 bases between. CDR1 and CDR2 (germline): MDHEN, SYDVKM. The sample taken for sequencing was peripheral blood. The genes are TRBV28 and TRBJ1-2; D is possibly TRBD1 (6 bases). The TCR originated in a man aged 40-55 years with active or convalescent COVID-19. CDR3 protein: CASSRTDNYGYTF. The DNA of the CDR3 is TGTGCCAGCAGCCGGACAGATAACTATGGCTACACCTTC.